Listed below are T cell receptor beta chains from one sample, sequenced in a study of cytomegalovirus exposure and HLA in healthy donors. TCRdb's copy holds only in-frame clones and misses some; the assay was immunoSEQ multiplex PCR. This table holds some 140,000 clones, 86% found once. The sequencing input was PBMCs. The receptors here all came from a man aged 18 to 29 in good health and CMV-seropositive. Each CDR3 is given with its conserved first and last residue. D genes are given only for firm matches. Some rows mark clone size as missing; the rest say once, few, many or name a class of expanded clone.

j_gene: TRBJ1-5; d_gene: .; v_gene: TRBV7-6; abundance: .; CDR3nt: TGTGCCAGCAGCTTAAACAGGGCCCAGCCCCAGCATTTT; CDR3aa: CASSLNRAQPQHF
j_gene: TRBJ2-3; d_gene: .; v_gene: TRBV5-1; abundance: .; CDR3nt: TGCGCCAGCAGCTGGGGCGATAGCGGCTCCACAGATACGCAGTATTTT; CDR3aa: CASSWGDSGSTDTQYF
j_gene: TRBJ2-7; d_gene: TRBD1; v_gene: TRBV30; abundance: few; CDR3nt: TGTGCCTGGACACAGACAGGGGGCCACGAGCAGTACTTC; CDR3aa: CAWTQTGGHEQYF
j_gene: TRBJ2-2; d_gene: .; v_gene: TRBV18; abundance: .; CDR3nt: TGTGCCACCTCGTCAGGTCTAGAGCTGTTTTTT; CDR3aa: CATSSGLELFF
j_gene: TRBJ1-1; d_gene: .; v_gene: TRBV11-2; abundance: .; CDR3nt: TGTGCCAGCAGCCTGGTGGGCGACACTGAAGCTTTCTTT; CDR3aa: CASSLVGDTEAFF
j_gene: TRBJ2-3; d_gene: TRBD2; v_gene: TRBV7-3; abundance: .; CDR3nt: TGTGCCAGCAGCAGCGGGGGAGGGGATACGCAGTATTTT; CDR3aa: CASSSGGGDTQYF
j_gene: TRBJ2-3; d_gene: TRBD2; v_gene: TRBV7-6; abundance: .; CDR3nt: TGTGCCAGCAGCCGGGGGGGAGGGATCGGAGATACGCAGTATTTT; CDR3aa: CASSRGGGIGDTQYF
j_gene: TRBJ1-5; d_gene: .; v_gene: TRBV6-1; abundance: .; CDR3nt: TGTGCCAGCAGTCCTAATCAGCCCCAGCATTTT; CDR3aa: CASSPNQPQHF
j_gene: TRBJ1-5; d_gene: .; v_gene: TRBV15; abundance: .; CDR3nt: TGTGCCACCACACAGGGCTGGAATCAGCCCCAGCATTTT; CDR3aa: CATTQGWNQPQHF
j_gene: TRBJ2-7; d_gene: .; v_gene: TRBV7-8; abundance: once; CDR3nt: TGTGCCAGCAGCGCCCCCGGGAACCCTTACGAGCAGTACTTC; CDR3aa: CASSAPGNPYEQYF
j_gene: TRBJ2-2; d_gene: TRBD2; v_gene: TRBV5-6; abundance: .; CDR3nt: TGTGCCAGCAGCCTTAGCGGGAGTACCACCGGGGAGCTGTTTTTT; CDR3aa: CASSLSGSTTGELFF
j_gene: TRBJ2-7; d_gene: .; v_gene: TRBV5-5; abundance: .; CDR3nt: TGTGCCAGCAGCCCGGACACGACTAGCTCCTACGAGCAGTACTTC; CDR3aa: CASSPDTTSSYEQYF
j_gene: TRBJ1-4; d_gene: TRBD1; v_gene: TRBV15; abundance: .; CDR3nt: TGTGCCACCAGCAGAGATACGGGACAGGGGAATGAAAAACTGTTTTTT; CDR3aa: CATSRDTGQGNEKLFF
j_gene: TRBJ1-2; d_gene: .; v_gene: TRBV18; abundance: .; CDR3nt: TGTGCCAGCTCACCCCAGCAGGCGGGGGCTAACTATGGCTACACCTTC; CDR3aa: CASSPQQAGANYGYTF
j_gene: TRBJ2-3; d_gene: .; v_gene: TRBV25-1; abundance: .; CDR3nt: TGTGCCAGCAGTACCTCCGGCGGCGGAATTACAGATACGCAGTATTTT; CDR3aa: CASSTSGGGITDTQYF